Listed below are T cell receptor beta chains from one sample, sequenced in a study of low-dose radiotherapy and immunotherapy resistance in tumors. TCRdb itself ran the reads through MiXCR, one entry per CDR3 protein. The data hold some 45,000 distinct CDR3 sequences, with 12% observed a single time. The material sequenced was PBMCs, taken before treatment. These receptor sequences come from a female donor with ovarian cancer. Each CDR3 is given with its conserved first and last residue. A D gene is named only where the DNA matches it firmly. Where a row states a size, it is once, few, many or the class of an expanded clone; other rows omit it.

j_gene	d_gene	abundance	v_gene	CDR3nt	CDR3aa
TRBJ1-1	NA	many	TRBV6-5	TGTGCCAGCAGACGCCGGAATGAAGCTTTCTTT	CASRRRNEAFF
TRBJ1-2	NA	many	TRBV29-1	TGCAGCGTTGAAGATGGTGTGGGCCTTGGCTACACCTTC	CSVEDGVGLGYTF
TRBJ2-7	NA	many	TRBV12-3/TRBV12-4	TGTGCCAGCAGCAGAGGGGAGAACGAGCAGTACTTC	CASSRGENEQYF
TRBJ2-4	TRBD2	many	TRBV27	TGTGCCAGCAGTTTATCGAGGGTGGCGGGAGGGAAAAACATTCAGTACTTC	CASSLSRVAGGKNIQYF
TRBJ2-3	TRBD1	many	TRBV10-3	TGTGCCATCGGCGGACAGGGGGGTGGCACAGATACGCAGTATTTT	CAIGGQGGGTDTQYF
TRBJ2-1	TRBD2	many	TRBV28	TGTGCCAGCACAGTGGTGGGACTAGCGCCTACCTACAATGAGCAGTTCTTC	CASTVVGLAPTYNEQFF
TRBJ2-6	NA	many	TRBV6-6	TGTGCCAGCACCTCAAGGGGATCTGGGGCCAACGTCCTGACTTTC	CASTSRGSGANVLTF
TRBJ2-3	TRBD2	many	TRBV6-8	TGTGCCAGCAGCCGTAGCGGGGGGAGAGGGGCCGTTACGCAGTATTTT	CASSRSGGRGAVTQYF
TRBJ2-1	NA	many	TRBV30	TGTGCCTGGGGACAGAATTACAATGAGCAGTTCTTC	CAWGQNYNEQFF
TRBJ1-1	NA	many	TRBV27	TGTGCCAGCACCCCCGCAGGTTTGGCGAGGACTGAAGCTTTCTTT	CASTPAGLARTEAFF
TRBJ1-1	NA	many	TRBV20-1	TGCAGTGCTAGGGCCGCGTCAGGGGTCCCCGGTGAAGCTTTCTTT	CSARAASGVPGEAFF
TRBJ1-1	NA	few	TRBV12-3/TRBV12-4	TGTGCCAGCAGTTTCTCCAAGACGAACACTGAAGCTTTCTTT	CASSFSKTNTEAFF
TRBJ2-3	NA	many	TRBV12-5	TGTGCTAGTGGTTTGGTAGGGGTTCGGAGTGATACGCAGTATTTT	CASGLVGVRSDTQYF
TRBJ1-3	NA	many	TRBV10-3	TGTGCCATCAGTGAGCCTTCCCGGGCGGGGGCTTCTGGAAACACCATATATTTT	CAISEPSRAGASGNTIYF
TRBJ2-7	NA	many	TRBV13	TGTGCCAGCAGCTTAGGGGGCCACGAGCAGTACTTC	CASSLGGHEQYF
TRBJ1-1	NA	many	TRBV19	TGTGCCAGTAGTATAGGGGCCTTTGTCGCTACTGAGGCTTTCTTT	CASSIGAFVATEAFF
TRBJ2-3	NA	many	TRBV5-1	TGCGCCAGCAGCTACAGGGCGCCCAGCACAGATACGCAGTATTTT	CASSYRAPSTDTQYF
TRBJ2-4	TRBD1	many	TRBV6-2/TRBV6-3	TGTGCCAGCAGATCAGGGGGTATGGTGGACATTCAGTACTTC	CASRSGGMVDIQYF
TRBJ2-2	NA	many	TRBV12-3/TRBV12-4	TGTGCCAGCTCGGGTACTCGGGAGCTGTTTTTT	CASSGTRELFF
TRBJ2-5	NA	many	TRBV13	TGTGCCAGCAGCTTAATTCTCCGGGAAGAGACCCAGTACTTC	CASSLILREETQYF
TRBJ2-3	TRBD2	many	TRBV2	TGTGCCAGCAGTGAGATCCTAGCGGGTGGCACAGATACGCAGTATTTT	CASSEILAGGTDTQYF
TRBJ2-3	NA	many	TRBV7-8	TGTGCCAGCAGCTTGTGGATGAGTAGCACAGATACGCAGTATTTT	CASSLWMSSTDTQYF
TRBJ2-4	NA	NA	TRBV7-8	TGTGCCAGCAGCTTAGCAGGGACCCTAGCCAAAAACATTCAGTACTTC	CASSLAGTLAKNIQYF
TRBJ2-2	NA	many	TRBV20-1	TGCAGTGCTAGAGGTGACACCGGGGAGCTGTTTTTT	CSARGDTGELFF
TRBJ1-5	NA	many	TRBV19	TGTGCCAGTAGTCCATCTGACATTGGGACGGCGCCCCAGCATTTT	CASSPSDIGTAPQHF
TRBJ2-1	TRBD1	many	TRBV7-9	TGTGCCAGCAGCTTCGCAGGGGGATACAATGAGCAGTTCTTC	CASSFAGGYNEQFF
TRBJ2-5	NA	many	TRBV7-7	TGTGCTAGCAGCTTGGTAGCAGAAGAGACCCAGTACTTC	CASSLVAEETQYF
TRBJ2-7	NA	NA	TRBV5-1	TGCGCCAGCAGCTTGGCCGAGACCTACGAGCAGTACTTC	CASSLAETYEQYF
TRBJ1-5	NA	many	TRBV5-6	TGTGCCAGCAGCCGTGGGGGGCCATATAGCAATCAGCCCCAGCATTTT	CASSRGGPYSNQPQHF
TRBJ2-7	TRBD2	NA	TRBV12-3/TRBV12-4	TGTGCCAGCAGCCTCACCCGGGAGGGAGATAAGCAGTACTTC	CASSLTREGDKQYF
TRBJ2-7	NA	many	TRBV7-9	TGTGCCAGCAGCTCCCAAACCTACGAGCAGTACTTC	CASSSQTYEQYF
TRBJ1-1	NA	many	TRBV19	TGTGCCAGTAGTATAATTCGGAAGGGGATGAACACTGAAGCTTTCTTT	CASSIIRKGMNTEAFF
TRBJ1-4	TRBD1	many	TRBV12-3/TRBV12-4	TGTGCCAGCAGCAGGGACAGCGGATTCGAAAAACTGTTTTTT	CASSRDSGFEKLFF
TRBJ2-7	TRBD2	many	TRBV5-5	TGTGCCAGCAGCTCGGGACTAGCGGGCCGATGGGGCGAGCAGTACTTC	CASSSGLAGRWGEQYF
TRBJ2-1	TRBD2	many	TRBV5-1	TGCGCCAGCAGCGGCCCGGCGGGGGGGCTGAATGAGCAGTTCTTC	CASSGPAGGLNEQFF
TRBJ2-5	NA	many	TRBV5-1	TGCGCCAGCAGCTTGGGTGACGGAGAGACCCAGTACTTC	CASSLGDGETQYF
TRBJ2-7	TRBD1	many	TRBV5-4	TGTGCCAGCAGCCCCCCACAGGGGTACGAGCAGTACTTC	CASSPPQGYEQYF
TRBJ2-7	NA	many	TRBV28	TGTGCCAGCAGTAAAAGGCTGGTCGAGCAGTACTTC	CASSKRLVEQYF
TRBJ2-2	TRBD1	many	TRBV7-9	TGTGCCAGCAAAAGCGGACAGGCGTTCACCGGGGAGCTGTTTTTT	CASKSGQAFTGELFF
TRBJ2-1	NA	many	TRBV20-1	TGCAGTGCTAGAGTGCCTAGCGAGACGTACAATGAGCAGTTCTTC	CSARVPSETYNEQFF
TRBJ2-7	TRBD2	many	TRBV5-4	TGTGCCAGCAGCATCGGACTAGCGGGGGAGTACGAGCAGTACTTC	CASSIGLAGEYEQYF
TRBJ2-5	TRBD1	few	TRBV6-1	TGTGCCAGCAGTCCGGACAGGTACCAAGAGACCCAGTACTTC	CASSPDRYQETQYF
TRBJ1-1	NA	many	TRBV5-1	TGCGCCAGCAGGAGGGGACGGGTGAACACTGAAGCTTTCTTT	CASRRGRVNTEAFF
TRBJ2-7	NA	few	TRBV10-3	TGCGCCATCAGTTTCCGGGACAAGCTCGACGAGCAGTACTTC	CAISFRDKLDEQYF
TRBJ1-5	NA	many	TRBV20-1	TGCAGTGCTAGGTCGGAGGATTATAGCAATCAGCCCCAGCATTTT	CSARSEDYSNQPQHF
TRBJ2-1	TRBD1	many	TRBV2	TGTGCCAGCAAAAGACAGGGGATCGGGGAGCAGTTCTTC	CASKRQGIGEQFF
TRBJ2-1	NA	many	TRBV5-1	TGCGCCAGCAGCTTCGGAGACACTGCCTACAATGAGCAGTTCTTC	CASSFGDTAYNEQFF
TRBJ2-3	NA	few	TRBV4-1	TGCGCCAGCAGCCAGCCAGTCAAGGGACCCACAGATACGCAGTATTTT	CASSQPVKGPTDTQYF
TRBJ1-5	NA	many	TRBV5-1	TGCGCCAGCAGCTTGGCCGGGGGTACGCCCCAGCATTTT	CASSLAGGTPQHF
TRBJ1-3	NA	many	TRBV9	TGTGCCAGCAGCCCAATGGGCCCTGGAAACACCATATATTTT	CASSPMGPGNTIYF
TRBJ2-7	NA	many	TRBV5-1	TGCGCCAGCAGCTTGGTGCCCGGGACGCCTAAGGAGCAGTACTTC	CASSLVPGTPKEQYF
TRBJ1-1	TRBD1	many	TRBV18	TGTGCCAGCTCAACAAAAACAGGGGGGGAAGCTTTCTTT	CASSTKTGGEAFF
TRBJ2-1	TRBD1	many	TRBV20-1	TGCAGTGCTATCCGGACAGGGGGCAATGAGCAGTTCTTC	CSAIRTGGNEQFF
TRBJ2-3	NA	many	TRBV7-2	TGTGCCAGCAGGGGACCAACTTCAGCAGATACGCAGTATTTT	CASRGPTSADTQYF
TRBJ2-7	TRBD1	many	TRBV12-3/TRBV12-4	TGTGCCAGCAGTTTCCCCAAGAGACAGGGGGCAAGGTACGAGCAGTACTTC	CASSFPKRQGARYEQYF
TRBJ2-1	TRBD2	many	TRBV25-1	TGTGCCAGCAGTGAGGGTAGCGGGAGTATCAATGAGCAGTTCTTC	CASSEGSGSINEQFF